These 30 T cell receptor beta chains were all obtained from the same sample, sequenced in a study of CD8 T cells in ankylosing spondylitis. MiXCR was run by TCRdb on the 5' RACE reads, yielding one entry per CDR3 protein. In the table there are more than 150,000 distinct CDR3 sequences, 10% to 15% of which are singletons. Material: blood, either unsorted or a sorted T cell fraction (not recorded which). The receptors originated from a male donor with ankylosing spondylitis or in good health (not recorded which).

The rearrangement uses TRBV4-2 and TRBJ2-6, with D hard to call. V was clipped by 0 bases and J by 0 bases, with 6 bases between them. This CDR3 is built from 16 residues. Germline V gene data show CDR1 as LGHNA and CDR2 as YNFKEQ. The CDR3 spells CASSQDRSSGANVLTF. The CDR3 DNA reads as TGTGCCAGCAGCCAAGATCGGAGCTCTGGGGCCAACGTCCTGACTTTC.

The chain joins TRBV7-9 to TRBJ2-4, with D perhaps TRBD1 or TRBD2 (6 bases each). This CDR3 contains 17 residues. CDR1 and CDR2 from the germline V gene are SEHNR and FQNEAQ (reference sequence). Trimming left V 4 bases short and J 8 bases short, with 24 bases between. The CDR3 reads CASSYGPWGAERDIQYF. CDR3 DNA sequence: TGTGCCAGCAGCTATGGGCCGTGGGGGGCAGAGAGGGACATTCAGTACTTC.

V and J are TRBV11-3 and TRBJ2-1, with TRBD2 matching over 13 bases. The J segment lost 7 bases and the V segment lost 2 bases, leaving 8 bases of the junction unmatched. Germline CDR1 SGHNT, CDR2 YENEEA. The CDR3 runs 17 residues. CDR3 in amino acids: CASSLRTSGRLRNEQFF. As DNA, the CDR3 is TGTGCCAGCAGCTTAAGGACTAGCGGGAGACTGAGAAATGAGCAGTTCTTC.

This rearrangement joins TRBV5-4 to TRBJ2-1; D is unresolved. This CDR3 is built from 12 residues. Trimming took 4 bases from V and 6 from J, leaving 8 bases between them. Looked up from germline, CDR1 is SGHNT and CDR2 is YYREEE (reference sequence). In nucleotides, the CDR3 is TGTGCCAGCAGCCAAAACAGCAATGAGCAGTTCTTC. This codes for CASSQNSNEQFF.

This clonotype has just a few counts. This chain connects TRBV7-2 to TRBJ1-1, with a possible D match to TRBD1 (6 bases). CDR3 length equals 17 residues. With 7 bases removed from V and 5 bases from J, the gap between germline ends came to 26 bases. Germline V gene data show CDR1 as SGHTA and CDR2 as FQGNSA. As DNA, the CDR3 is TGTGCCAGCACCAAGCCGCGGGGGGCAAGGGGAGAGACTGAAGCTTTCTTT. The encoded protein is CASTKPRGARGETEAFF.

As regards this clonotype: A much larger clone is a single base away; this may be a read error. The chain's CDR3 is CASSGTGNSPLHF. The CDR3, as DNA: TGTGCCAGCAGCGGGACAGGGAATTCACCCCTCCACTTT. The chain employs TRBV6-1 and TRBJ1-6; 9 bases are a match to TRBD1. Trimming cost V 6 bases and J 7 bases; bases outside gene matches: 1. Germline CDR1 MNHNS, CDR2 SASEGT. This CDR3 comprises 13 residues.

This clonotype came up a few times. The chain has TRBV15 and TRBJ2-1; D gene ambiguous. This CDR3 is built from 14 residues. Trimming removed 8 bases at V and 1 base at J, with 12 bases between. Germline V lookup: CDR1 LNHNV, CDR2 YYDKDF (reference sequence). Here the CDR3 reads CATSHPGSYNEQFF. DNA of the CDR3: TGTGCCACCTCACACCCCGGATCCTACAATGAGCAGTTCTTC.

The gene calls are TRBV29-1 and TRBJ2-2; 12 nucleotides align to TRBD1. The germline CDR1 and CDR2 sequences are SQVTM and ANQGSEA. V gave up 4 bases and J gave up 8 bases; unmatched junction bases: 5. The CDR3 has 14 amino acids. The CDR3 nucleotides read TGCAGCGTTGGGGGACAGGGGGCTGATGGGGAGCTGTTTTTT. It specifies CSVGGQGADGELFF.

The chain links TRBV5-1 to TRBJ1-1; weak D call: TRBD1 (6 bases). The ends were cut back, 2 bases at V and 3 bases at J, with 14 bases in the middle. The CDR3 contains 15 residues. Germline loops: CDR1 SGHRS, CDR2 YFSETQ. The CDR3 region has the DNA TGCGCCAGCAGCTTCAGGAGTGAGGGGGACACTGAAGCTTTCTTT. Encoded protein: CASSFRSEGDTEAFF.

To note about this clonotype: The junction departs from the called germline gene at one end, perhaps through a read error. The chain carries TRBV25-1 and TRBJ2-1; D is unresolved. Germline-derived CDR1 and CDR2 are MGHDK and SYGVNS. CDR3 length: 11 amino acids. The CDR3 sequence: CGSSGYNEQFF. The CDR3 nucleotides read TGTGGCAGCAGTGGATACAATGAGCAGTTCTTC.

The gene calls are TRBV29-1 and TRBJ2-7; 11 nucleotides agree with TRBD1. After removal of 1 base from V and 2 bases from J, the junction contained 4 bases not matched to a gene. The V gene's germline CDR1 is SQVTM and CDR2 ANQGSEA. The CDR3 totals 15 residues. CDR3: CSVEGGQGGPYEQYF. CDR3 nucleotide sequence: TGCAGCGTTGAAGGGGGACAGGGGGGCCCCTACGAGCAGTACTTC.

This chain uses TRBV6-5 with TRBJ2-2; no clear D gene. Germline CDR1 is MNHEY and CDR2 is SVGAGI. The CDR3 length is 12 residues. Trimming removed 6 bases from V and 3 bases from J, with 5 bases in between. The CDR3, as DNA: TGTGCCAGCAGGGGTGACACCGGGGAGCTGTTTTTT. Translation: CASRGDTGELFF.

CDR3 bases: TGTGCCAGCTGCAAAGCAGCGGGGGCTGGGGATGAGCAGTTCTTC. Its translation: CASCKAAGAGDEQFF. The genes are TRBV3-1 and TRBJ2-1, with TRBD2 identical over 8 bases. The CDR3 runs 15 residues. J lost 8 bases, V lost 8 bases, and 14 bases had no gene match. Germline V gene lookup returns CDR1 LGHDT and CDR2 YNNKEL (reference sequence).

The chain joins TRBV7-9 to TRBJ2-5, with D unclear. CDR1 and CDR2 (germline): SEHNR, FQNEAQ (reference sequence). The CDR3 runs 15 residues. Trimming removed 7 bases from V and 1 base from J, with 16 bases in between. The DNA for the CDR3 is TGTGCCAGCAAGGGCTCGGCCACCGTCCAAGAGACCCAGTACTTC. Protein sequence: CASKGSATVQETQYF.

This clonotype was counted a few times. The rearrangement links TRBV10-3 to TRBJ2-7; D assignment may be TRBD1 or TRBD2 (5 bases each). The CDR3 has 13 amino acids. The germline V gene encodes CDR1 ENHRY and CDR2 SYGVKD. V shed 10 bases and J shed 7 bases, with 20 bases lying between them. CDR3 sequence (DNA): TGTGCCACAAGCGGCAGGGCTTTGGTGGAGCAGTACTTC. This sequence encodes CATSGRALVEQYF.

This chain joins TRBV6-1 and TRBJ2-2; TRBD2 is a possible D gene (6 bases). The CDR3 spans 16 residues. Deletions cut 9 bases from V and 6 bases from J, with 23 bases between. Germline V gene data show CDR1 as MNHNS and CDR2 as SASEGT. The CDR3 here is CASYKGGLTPAGELFF. The CDR3 bases are TGTGCCAGTTACAAAGGAGGGCTCACCCCAGCCGGGGAGCTGTTTTTT.

The rearrangement uses TRBV28 and TRBJ2-1; 10 bases are a match to TRBD2. Germline V CDR1 and CDR2: MDHEN, SYDVKM. With 5 bases clipped from V and 7 bases from J, the junction kept 11 bases outside the gene matches. The CDR3 is 16 amino acids. CDR3 loop: CASSPLAGVDHNEQFF. The DNA for the CDR3 is TGTGCCAGCAGTCCCCTAGCGGGAGTAGATCATAATGAGCAGTTCTTC. Using reference TRBV28 and TRBJ2-1 for the parts outside the CDR3, the full variable domain is DVKVTQSSRYLVKRTGEKVFLECVQDMDHENMFWYRQDPGLGLRLIYFSYDVKMKEKGDIPEGYSVSREKKERFSLILESASTNQTSMYLCASSPLAGVDHNEQFFGPGTRLTVL.

This clonotype was seen many times. V usage is TRBV7-9 and J usage is TRBJ1-2, with D perhaps matching TRBD1 (5 bases). The length of the CDR3 is 17 residues. CDR1 is SEHNR and CDR2 is FQNEAQ in the germline V gene (reference sequence). V shed 1 base and J shed 7 bases, with 22 bases lying between them. In nucleotides, the CDR3 is TGTGCCAGCAGCTTAGATTCTCCCGGGGCCGCCGGCCCTGGCTACACCTTC. Protein: CASSLDSPGAAGPGYTF.

The chain links TRBV10-3 to TRBJ2-7, with D unclear. Germline CDR1 is ENHRY and CDR2 is SYGVKD. V lost 0 bases and J lost 12, with 9 bases in between. The CDR3 runs to 11 residues. DNA for the CDR3: TGTGCCATCAGTGAGTCTGGGGATCCGTACTTC. Residues: CAISESGDPYF.

This clonotype has a handful of counts. CDR3: CAWSLRWDREDGYTF. CDR3 in DNA: TGTGCCTGGAGTCTTCGTTGGGACAGGGAGGATGGCTACACCTTC. The rearrangement joins TRBV30 to TRBJ1-2, with 9 bases lining up with TRBD1. The CDR3 covers 15 residues. Germline V gene lookup returns CDR1 GTSNPN and CDR2 SVGIG (reference sequence). Germline trimming cut 2 bases from V and 6 bases from J; bases unmatched to any gene: 10. The full variable domain, with the rest looked up from reference TRBV30 and TRBJ1-2, is SQTIHQWPATLVQPVGSPLSLECTVEGTSNPNLYWYRQAAGRGLQLLFYSVGIGQISSEVPQNLSASRPQDRQFILSSKKLLLSDSGFYLCAWSLRWDREDGYTFGSGTRLTVV.

This clonotype appeared a few times. This rearrangement joins TRBV7-8 to TRBJ2-3; 8 bases are shared with TRBD2. The germline CDR1 and CDR2 sequences are SGHVS and FQNEAQ. With 5 bases clipped from V and 5 bases from J, the junction kept 6 bases outside the gene matches. The CDR3 covers 14 residues. CDR3 protein: CASSLVGGGDTQYF. The CDR3 DNA is TGTGCCAGCAGCCTGGTCGGGGGGGGAGATACGCAGTATTTT.

The chain joins TRBV7-9 to TRBJ1-1, with D possibly TRBD1 on 5 matching bases. The CDR3 spans 15 residues. From germline, CDR1 is SEHNR and CDR2 FQNEAQ (reference sequence). Trimming pared 0 bases from V and 5 bases from J, leaving 13 bases between. CDR3 sequence reads: CASSLAGGYGTEAFF. CDR3 sequence (DNA): TGTGCCAGCAGCTTAGCGGGGGGATATGGAACTGAAGCTTTCTTT.

This clonotype was seen a few times. The gene calls are TRBV2 and TRBJ1-1; D is uncertain. CDR1 and CDR2 (germline): SNHLY, FYNNEI. CDR3 length: 10 residues. V was clipped by 7 bases and J by 5 bases, with 5 bases between them. The CDR3 nucleotides are TGTGCCAGCACCCGGACTGAAGCTTTCTTT. Translating gives CASTRTEAFF.

This rearrangement joins TRBV7-2 to TRBJ2-1; 7 bases map to TRBD2. V lost 4 bases to trimming and J lost 0 bases; unmatched junction nucleotides: 6. Germline V lookup: CDR1 SGHTA, CDR2 FQGNSA. This CDR3 contains 16 residues. The CDR3 here is CASSSGTIPSYNEQFF. The CDR3 nucleotides read TGTGCCAGCAGCTCGGGGACTATTCCCTCCTACAATGAGCAGTTCTTC.

This clonotype was observed a handful of times. The chain is built from TRBV12-5 and TRBJ1-2; D is unresolved. With 1 base removed from V and 1 base from J, the gap between germline ends came to 10 bases. CDR1 LGHNT and CDR2 FRNRAP come from the germline V gene. The CDR3 extends over 15 amino acids. CDR3 DNA: TGTGCTAGTGGTTTGGGACCGGCAGATAACTATGGCTACACCTTC. Residues: CASGLGPADNYGYTF. The variable domain in full, completed from reference TRBV12-5 and TRBJ1-2, reads DARVTQTPRHKVTEMGQEVTMRCQPILGHNTVFWYRQTMMQGLELLAYFRNRAPLDDSGMPKDRFSAEMPDATLATLKIQPSEPRDSAVYFCASGLGPADNYGYTFGSGTRLTVV.

A few counts support this clonotype. The V gene is TRBV2, the J gene TRBJ2-1; the match to TRBD1 covers 9 bases. This CDR3 is built from 17 residues. J lost 4 bases, V lost 5 bases, and 12 bases had no gene match. The germline V gene encodes CDR1 SNHLY and CDR2 FYNNEI. CDR3 in DNA: TGTGCCAGCAGTTCATATACCGGGACAGGGTTTTACAATGAGCAGTTCTTC. Amino acid sequence: CASSSYTGTGFYNEQFF.

At least ten counts were recorded for this clonotype. The J gene is TRBJ2-2, the V gene TRBV2, with D possibly TRBD1 on 6 matching bases. The V end lost 5 bases, the J end lost 4 bases, and 14 bases lay between the germline ends. The CDR3 is made up of 15 amino acids. Per the germline V gene, CDR1 is SNHLY and CDR2 is FYNNEI. CDR3 sequence: CASSFLGAGTGELFF. CDR3 bases: TGTGCCAGCAGTTTCCTGGGGGCCGGCACCGGGGAGCTGTTTTTT.

This clonotype turned up a few times. The V gene is TRBV20-1, the J gene TRBJ2-4; weak D call: TRBD2 (5 bases). The CDR3 contains 16 residues. Germline values: CDR1 DFQATT, CDR2 SNEGSKA (reference sequence). V was pared by 5 bases and J by 0 bases, with 17 bases between. The CDR3 sequence is CSARILGELAKNIQYF. The CDR3, as DNA: TGCAGTGCTCGCATTCTCGGGGAGCTAGCCAAAAACATTCAGTACTTC.

J is TRBJ2-3 and V is TRBV20-1; 7 bases fit TRBD2. In germline, CDR1 is DFQATT, CDR2 SNEGSKA (reference sequence). This CDR3 spans 13 amino acids. V was clipped by 3 bases and J by 6 bases; unmatched bases: 6. For the CDR3, the DNA is TGCAGTGCTAGTTACGGGAGGATGGATACGCAGTATTTT. The encoded protein is CSASYGRMDTQYF.

There are many counts of this clonotype. The V gene is TRBV7-9, the J gene TRBJ2-1; 11 bases map to TRBD2. Germline CDR1 is SEHNR and CDR2 is FQNEAQ (reference sequence). The CDR3 is 16 residues long. V was clipped by 7 bases and J by 2 bases; unmatched bases: 7. The CDR3 is CASTLLAGGTYNEQFF. The CDR3, as DNA: TGTGCCAGCACCTTGCTAGCGGGAGGAACCTACAATGAGCAGTTCTTC.